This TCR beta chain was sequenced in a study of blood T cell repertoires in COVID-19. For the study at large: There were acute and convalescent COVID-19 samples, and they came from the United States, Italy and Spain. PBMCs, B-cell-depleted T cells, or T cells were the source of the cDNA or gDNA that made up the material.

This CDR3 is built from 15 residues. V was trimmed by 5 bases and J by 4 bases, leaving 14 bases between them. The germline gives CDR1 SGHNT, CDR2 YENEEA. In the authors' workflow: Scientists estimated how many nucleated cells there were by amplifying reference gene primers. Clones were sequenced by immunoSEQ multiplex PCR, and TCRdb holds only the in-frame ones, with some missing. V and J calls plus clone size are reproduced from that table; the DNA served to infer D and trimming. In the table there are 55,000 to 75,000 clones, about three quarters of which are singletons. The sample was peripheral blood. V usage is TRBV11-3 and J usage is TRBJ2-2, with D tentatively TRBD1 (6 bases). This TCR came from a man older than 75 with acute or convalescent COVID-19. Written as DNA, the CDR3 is TGTGCCAGCAGCGAAGGGGGATGGGGCACCGGGGAGCTGTTTTTT. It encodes CASSEGGWGTGELFF.